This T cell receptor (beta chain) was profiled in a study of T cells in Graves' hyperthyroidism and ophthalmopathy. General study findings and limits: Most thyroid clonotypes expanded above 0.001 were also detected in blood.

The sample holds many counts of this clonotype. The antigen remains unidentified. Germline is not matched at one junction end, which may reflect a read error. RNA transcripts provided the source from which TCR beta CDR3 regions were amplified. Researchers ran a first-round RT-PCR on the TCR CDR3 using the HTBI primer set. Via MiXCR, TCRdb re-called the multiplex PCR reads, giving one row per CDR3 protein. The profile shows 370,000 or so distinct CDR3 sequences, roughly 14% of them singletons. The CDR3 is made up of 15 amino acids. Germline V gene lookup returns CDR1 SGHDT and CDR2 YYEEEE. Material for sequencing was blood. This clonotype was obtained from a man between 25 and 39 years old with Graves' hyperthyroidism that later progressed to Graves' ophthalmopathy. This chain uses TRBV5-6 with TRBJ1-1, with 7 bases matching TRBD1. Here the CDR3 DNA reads TGTGCCAGCAGCTTGCTGACAGGGAGGAACGCTGAAGCTTTCTTT. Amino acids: CASSLLTGRNAEAFF.